A single sample is the source of the 15 T cell receptor beta chains below, sequenced in a study of T-cell reconstitution after alpha-beta-depleted transplantation in children (dated by TCRdb to between 2015 and 2016). The library was built by means of PCR. Sequenced using an Illumina HiSeq 2500. TCR libraries were prepared with molecular barcoding, using unique molecular identifiers to normalize TCRbeta repertoire quantification. Clones were called with MiXCR by TCRdb after fastp trimmed the public reads at Q25, and only in-frame beta chains were retained. Identical CDR3 proteins give one entry, which carries the most common genes and DNA. The sample records hundreds of thousands of distinct CDR3 sequences, around 17% of which are singletons. The ten largest clones add up to 2.5% to 4% of the sample. This specimen was PBMCs from the stem cell graft donor, taken from the stem cell graft. These receptors came from a human donor who donated a stem cell graft to a child with acute lymphoblastic leukemia.

V and J are TRBV6-2 or TRBV6-3 and TRBJ2-2; 14 nucleotides align to TRBD2. The ends lost 5 bases at V and 4 bases at J; junction bases unmatched: 3. CDR1 and CDR2 (germline): MNHEY, SVGEGT. This CDR3 is 16 amino acids long. CDR3 in DNA: TGTGCCAGCAGTCGACTAGCGGGAGGGCCCACCGGGGAGCTGTTTTTT. Translating gives CASSRLAGGPTGELFF.

The rearrangement uses TRBV20-1 and TRBJ2-1; 9 nucleotides line up with TRBD2. V gave up 0 bases and J gave up 3 bases; unmatched junction bases: 6. The CDR3 has 16 amino acids. Germline V gives CDR1 DFQATT, CDR2 SNEGSKA (reference sequence). Written as DNA, the CDR3 is TGCAGTGCTAGAGATCTGCGGGAGGGAATCTACAATGAGCAGTTCTTC. Translation: CSARDLREGIYNEQFF.

This chain uses TRBV29-1 with TRBJ1-4, with TRBD1 identical over 8 bases. The V segment lost 4 bases and the J segment 7 bases; nucleotides outside the gene matches: 8. Germline assignment: CDR1 SQVTM and CDR2 ANQGSEA. CDR3 length equals 14 residues. The CDR3 DNA reads as TGCAGCGTTGCGGGAGGCAGGGGGCTTGAAAAACTGTTTTTT. This gives the protein CSVAGGRGLEKLFF.

This clonotype turned up a few times. J is TRBJ2-1 and V is TRBV5-5, with unresolved D. The V gene lost 2 bases and the J gene lost 0 bases, with 12 bases spanning the gap. The CDR3 runs 16 residues. CDR1 is SGHKS and CDR2 is YYEKEE in the germline V gene (reference sequence). In nucleotides, the CDR3 is TGTGCCAGCAGCTTTGGCTCGGAGAGCTCCTACAATGAGCAGTTCTTC. Its protein product is CASSFGSESSYNEQFF.

The rearrangement uses TRBV10-2 and TRBJ2-5, with D perhaps given as TRBD1 or TRBD2 (6 bases each). The CDR3 covers 12 residues. The germline V gene encodes CDR1 WSHSY and CDR2 SAAADI. V was cut by 9 bases and J by 10 bases, with 18 bases left in between. The CDR3 loop is CASTHGEGGQYF. The CDR3 DNA reads as TGCGCCAGTACTCACGGAGAGGGGGGCCAGTACTTC.

The J gene is TRBJ2-7, the V gene TRBV6-5, with D maybe TRBD2 (5 bases). The CDR3 totals 14 residues. The V gene lost 4 bases and the J gene lost 3 bases, with 13 bases spanning the gap. CDR1 is MNHEY and CDR2 is SVGAGI in the germline V gene. The CDR3 loop reads CASSSYEGHYEQYF. CDR3 DNA sequence: TGTGCCAGCAGTTCTTATGAGGGCCACTACGAGCAGTACTTC.

This sequence joins TRBV20-1 and TRBJ1-5; D gene unclear. The CDR3 loop spans 14 amino acids. Trimming removed 3 bases at V and 0 bases at J, with 9 bases between. Germline V gene data show CDR1 as DFQATT and CDR2 as SNEGSKA (reference sequence). The CDR3 sequence is CSASLQNSNQPQHF. CDR3 DNA: TGCAGTGCTAGTTTACAGAATAGCAATCAGCCCCAGCATTTT.

This clonotype was seen more than once but under ten times. The chain is built from TRBV6-1 and TRBJ1-3; D might be TRBD1 (5 bases). This CDR3 spans 14 amino acids. Germline V gene data show CDR1 as MNHNS and CDR2 as SASEGT. Trimming shortened V by 6 bases and J by 3 bases, and 12 bases separated the two germline ends. CDR3 in amino acids: CASRSGAFGNTIYF. The DNA for the CDR3 is TGTGCCAGCAGAAGCGGGGCTTTTGGAAACACCATATATTTT.

This clonotype was recorded at least ten times. The chain uses TRBV28 and TRBJ1-3; possible D gene TRBD1, 5 bases. Germline loops: CDR1 MDHEN, CDR2 SYDVKM. This CDR3 is built from 16 residues. V gave up 1 base and J gave up 0 bases, with 10 bases separating them. CDR3 sequence: CASSLYVGLSGNTIYF. The CDR3 bases are TGTGCCAGCAGTTTATATGTGGGACTCTCTGGAAACACCATATATTTT. The whole variable domain, remainder taken from reference TRBV28 and TRBJ1-3, is DVKVTQSSRYLVKRTGEKVFLECVQDMDHENMFWYRQDPGLGLRLIYFSYDVKMKEKGDIPEGYSVSREKKERFSLILESASTNQTSMYLCASSLYVGLSGNTIYFGEGSWLTVV.

The rearrangement uses TRBV3-1 and TRBJ2-1, with 12 bases fitting TRBD2. The V and J ends lost 0 bases and 8 bases, in that order; junction bases with no gene match: 8. This CDR3 region has 17 residues. In germline, CDR1 is LGHDT, CDR2 YNNKEL (reference sequence). CDR3 DNA sequence: TGTGCCAGCAGCCAAGACCTAGCGGGAGGGCCTCTCGATGAGCAGTTCTTC. Protein sequence: CASSQDLAGGPLDEQFF.

This chain links TRBV2 with TRBJ2-1; TRBD2 aligns across 10 bases. CDR1 and CDR2 from the germline V gene are SNHLY and FYNNEI. The CDR3 is 16 residues long. The trim removed 6 bases at V and 5 bases at J, leaving 10 bases unmatched. CDR3 in amino acids: CASRTPGTSANNEQFF. The CDR3 DNA reads TGTGCCAGCAGGACCCCCGGGACTAGCGCAAACAATGAGCAGTTCTTC.

There are a few counts of this clonotype. The genes are TRBV14 and TRBJ1-2; D is uncertain. V was cut by 1 base and J by 2 bases, with 11 bases left in between. The CDR3 length is 15 residues. The germline V gene has CDR1 SGHDN and CDR2 FVKESK. As DNA, the CDR3 is TGTGCCAGCAGCCAAGGATCCGCCGGGAACTATGGCTACACCTTC. As protein: CASSQGSAGNYGYTF.

The J gene is TRBJ1-2, the V gene TRBV7-9; tentatively, D is TRBD1 (5 bases). The CDR3 sequence is 14 residues long. Germline-derived CDR1 and CDR2 are SEHNR and FQNEAQ (reference sequence). V was pared by 4 bases and J by 4 bases, with 13 bases between. This CDR3 is CASSSAHRSYGYTF. For the CDR3, the DNA is TGTGCCAGCAGCTCAGCTCACAGGTCCTATGGCTACACCTTC.

The chain uses TRBV5-1 and TRBJ2-5, with D possibly being TRBD2 (6 bases). The CDR3 length is 14 residues. V gave up 5 bases and J gave up 4 bases, with 15 bases separating them. CDR1 SGHRS and CDR2 YFSETQ come from the germline V gene. CDR3 nucleotide sequence: TGCGCCAGCAGACCCGCTAGCGCTTCAGAGACCCAGTACTTC. It yields the protein CASRPASASETQYF.

This clonotype was counted a few times. The rearrangement uses TRBV19 and TRBJ2-3; D possibly corresponds to TRBD2 (5 bases). The germline V gene has CDR1 LNHDA and CDR2 SQIVND (reference sequence). The CDR3 is 14 amino acids. Trimming stripped 5 bases from V and 0 bases from J, with 9 bases between. The CDR3 region has the DNA TGTGCCAGTAGTGAGGGTCACAGCACAGATACGCAGTATTTT. This gives the protein CASSEGHSTDTQYF.